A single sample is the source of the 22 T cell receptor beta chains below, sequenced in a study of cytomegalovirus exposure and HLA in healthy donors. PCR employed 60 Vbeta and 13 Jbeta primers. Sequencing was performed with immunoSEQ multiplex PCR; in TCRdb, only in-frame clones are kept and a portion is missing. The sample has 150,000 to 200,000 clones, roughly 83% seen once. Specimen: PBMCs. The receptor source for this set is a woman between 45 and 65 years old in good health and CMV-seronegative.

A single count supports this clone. In nucleotides, the CDR3 is TGTGCCAGTAGTAAGCGGGACTATTTGAACACTGAAGCTTTCTTT. Translated, it gives CASSKRDYLNTEAFF. The chain is built from TRBV19 and TRBJ1-1; perhaps TRBD1 as D (5 bases). The CDR3 extends over 15 amino acids. V lost 4 bases and J lost 0, with 12 bases in between. CDR1 is LNHDA, CDR2 SQIVND, per germline (reference sequence). Supplemented by reference TRBV19 and TRBJ1-1, the full variable domain reads DGGITQSPKYLFRKEGQNVTLSCEQNLNHDAMYWYRQDPGQGLRLIYYSQIVNDFQKGDIAEGYSVSREKKESFPLTVTSAQKNPTAFYLCASSKRDYLNTEAFFGQGTRLTVV.

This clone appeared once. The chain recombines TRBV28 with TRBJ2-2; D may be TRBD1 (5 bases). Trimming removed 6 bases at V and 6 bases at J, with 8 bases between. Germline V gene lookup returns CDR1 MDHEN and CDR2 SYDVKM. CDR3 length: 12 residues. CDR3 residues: CASRPQAGELFF. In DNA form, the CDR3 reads TGTGCCAGCAGGCCACAGGCCGGGGAGCTGTTTTTT.

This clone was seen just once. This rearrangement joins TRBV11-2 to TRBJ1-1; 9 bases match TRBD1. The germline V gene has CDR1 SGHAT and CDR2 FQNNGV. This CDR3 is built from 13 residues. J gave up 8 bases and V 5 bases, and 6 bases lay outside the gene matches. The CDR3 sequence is CASSREGQGEAFF. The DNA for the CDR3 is TGTGCCAGCAGCCGGGAGGGACAGGGCGAAGCTTTCTTT.

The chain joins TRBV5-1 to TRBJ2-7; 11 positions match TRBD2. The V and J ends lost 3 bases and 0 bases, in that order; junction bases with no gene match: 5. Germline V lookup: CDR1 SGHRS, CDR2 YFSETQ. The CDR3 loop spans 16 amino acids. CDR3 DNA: TGCGCCAGCAGCTCGACTAGCGGGATTAGCTCCTACGAGCAGTACTTC. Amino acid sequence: CASSSTSGISSYEQYF.

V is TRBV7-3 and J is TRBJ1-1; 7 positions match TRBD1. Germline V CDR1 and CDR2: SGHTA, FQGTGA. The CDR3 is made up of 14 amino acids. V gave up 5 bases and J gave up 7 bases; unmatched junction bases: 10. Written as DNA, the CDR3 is TGTGCCAGCAGCCGTAACAGGGGAGGCCGTGAAGCTTTCTTT. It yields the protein CASSRNRGGREAFF.

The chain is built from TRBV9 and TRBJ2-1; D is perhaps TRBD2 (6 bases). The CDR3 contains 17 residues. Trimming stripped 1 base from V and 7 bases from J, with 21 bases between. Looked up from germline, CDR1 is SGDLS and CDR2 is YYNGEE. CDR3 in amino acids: CASSVRSRDSFVNEQFF. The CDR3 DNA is TGTGCCAGCAGCGTAAGGTCCCGGGACTCGTTCGTGAATGAGCAGTTCTTC. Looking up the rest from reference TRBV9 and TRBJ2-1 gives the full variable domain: DSGVTQTPKHLITATGQRVTLRCSPRSGDLSVYWYQQSLDQGLQFLIQYYNGEERAKGNILERFSAQQFPDLHSELNLSSLELGDSALYFCASSVRSRDSFVNEQFFGPGTRLTVL.

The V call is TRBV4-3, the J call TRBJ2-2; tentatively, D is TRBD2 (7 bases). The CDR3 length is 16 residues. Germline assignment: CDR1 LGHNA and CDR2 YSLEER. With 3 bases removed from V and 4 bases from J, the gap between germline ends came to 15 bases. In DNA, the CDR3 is TGCGCCAGCAGCCACGGGGGGCGCGTTGGCACCGGGGAGCTGTTTTTT. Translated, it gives CASSHGGRVGTGELFF.

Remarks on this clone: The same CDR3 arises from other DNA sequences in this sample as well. CDR3 amino acids: CASSFDRGRNQPQHF. The CDR3 region has the DNA TGTGCCAGCAGCTTCGACAGGGGGCGGAATCAGCCCCAGCATTTT. The chain links TRBV7-2 to TRBJ1-5, with 10 positions matching TRBD1. The V segment lost 3 bases and the J segment 4 bases; nucleotides outside the gene matches: 3. The CDR3 has 15 amino acids. Germline CDR1 reads SGHTA; CDR2 reads FQGNSA.

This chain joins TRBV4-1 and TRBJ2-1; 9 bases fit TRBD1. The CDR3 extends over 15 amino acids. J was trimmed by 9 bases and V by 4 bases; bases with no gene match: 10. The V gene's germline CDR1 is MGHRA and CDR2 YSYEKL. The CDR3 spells CASSLRDRDKGEQFF. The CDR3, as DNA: TGCGCCAGCAGCCTTCGGGACAGGGATAAAGGTGAGCAGTTCTTC.

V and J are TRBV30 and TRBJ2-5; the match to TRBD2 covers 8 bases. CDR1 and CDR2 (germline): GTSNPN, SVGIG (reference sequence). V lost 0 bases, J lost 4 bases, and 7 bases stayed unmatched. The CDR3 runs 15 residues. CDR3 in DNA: TGTGCCTGGAGTGTCGGAGCGGGAGCTGGAGAGACCCAGTACTTC. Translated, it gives CAWSVGAGAGETQYF. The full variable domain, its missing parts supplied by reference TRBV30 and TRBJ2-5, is SQTIHQWPATLVQPVGSPLSLECTVEGTSNPNLYWYRQAAGRGLQLLFYSVGIGQISSEVPQNLSASRPQDRQFILSSKKLLLSDSGFYLCAWSVGAGAGETQYFGPGTRLLVL.

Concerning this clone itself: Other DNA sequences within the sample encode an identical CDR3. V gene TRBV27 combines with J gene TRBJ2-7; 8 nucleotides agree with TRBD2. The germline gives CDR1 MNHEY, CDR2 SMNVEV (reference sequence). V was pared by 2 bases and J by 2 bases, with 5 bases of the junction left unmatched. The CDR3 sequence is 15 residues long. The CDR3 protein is CASSLNSGKTYEQYF. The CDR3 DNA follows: TGTGCCAGCAGTTTAAATAGCGGGAAAACCTACGAGCAGTACTTC.

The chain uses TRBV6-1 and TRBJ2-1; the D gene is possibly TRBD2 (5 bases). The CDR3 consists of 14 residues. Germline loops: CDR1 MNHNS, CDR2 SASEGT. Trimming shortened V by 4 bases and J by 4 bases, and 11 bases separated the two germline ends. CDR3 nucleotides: TGTGCCAGCAGTGGGGAGCGGCATTACAATGAGCAGTTCTTC. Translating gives CASSGERHYNEQFF.

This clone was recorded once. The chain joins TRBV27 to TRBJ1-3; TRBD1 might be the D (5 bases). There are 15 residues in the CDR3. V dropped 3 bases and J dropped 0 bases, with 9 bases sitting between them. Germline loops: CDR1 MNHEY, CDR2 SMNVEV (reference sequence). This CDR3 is CASSFGRDSGNTIYF. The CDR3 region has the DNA TGTGCCAGCAGTTTCGGCAGGGACTCTGGAAACACCATATATTTT.

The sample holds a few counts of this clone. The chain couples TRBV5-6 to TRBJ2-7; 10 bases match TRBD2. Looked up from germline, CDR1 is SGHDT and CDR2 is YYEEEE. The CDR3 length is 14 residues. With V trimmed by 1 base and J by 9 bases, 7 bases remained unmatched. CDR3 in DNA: TGTGCCAGCAGCTTGTTCCTAGCGGGAGCCTTGCAGTACTTC. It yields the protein CASSLFLAGALQYF. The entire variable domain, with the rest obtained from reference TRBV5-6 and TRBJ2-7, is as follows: DAGVTQSPTHLIKTRGQQVTLRCSPKSGHDTVSWYQQALGQGPQFIFQYYEEEERQRGNFPDRFSGHQFPNYSSELNVNALLLGDSALYLCASSLFLAGALQYFGPGTRLTVT.

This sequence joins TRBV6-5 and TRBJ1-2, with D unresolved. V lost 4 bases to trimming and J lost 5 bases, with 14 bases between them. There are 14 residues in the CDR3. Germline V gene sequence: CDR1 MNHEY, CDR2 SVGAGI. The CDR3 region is CASSSRVGDYGYTF. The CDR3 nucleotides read TGTGCCAGCAGTTCCCGGGTGGGAGATTATGGCTACACCTTC.

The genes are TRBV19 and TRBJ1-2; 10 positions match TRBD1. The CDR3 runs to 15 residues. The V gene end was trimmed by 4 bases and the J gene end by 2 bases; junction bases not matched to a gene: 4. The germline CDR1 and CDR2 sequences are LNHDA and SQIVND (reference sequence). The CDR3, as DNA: TGTGCCAGTAGTAGAAGGGACAGGGGCAACTATGGCTACACCTTC. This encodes CASSRRDRGNYGYTF.

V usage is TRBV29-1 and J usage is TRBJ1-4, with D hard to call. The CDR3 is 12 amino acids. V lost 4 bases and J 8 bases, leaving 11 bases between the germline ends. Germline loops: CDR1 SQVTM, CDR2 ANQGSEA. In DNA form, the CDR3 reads TGCAGCGTTGTGGTCGCGGGCGAAAAACTGTTTTTT. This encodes CSVVVAGEKLFF.

The CDR3 DNA reads TGTGCCAGCAGTTTATATATAAATACAGGGGGCTACACCTTC. It encodes CASSLYINTGGYTF. This sequence joins TRBV27 and TRBJ1-2; D possibly corresponds to TRBD1 (6 bases). Germline V gives CDR1 MNHEY, CDR2 SMNVEV (reference sequence). The length of the CDR3 is 14 residues. V was pared by 1 base and J by 8 bases, with 14 bases between.

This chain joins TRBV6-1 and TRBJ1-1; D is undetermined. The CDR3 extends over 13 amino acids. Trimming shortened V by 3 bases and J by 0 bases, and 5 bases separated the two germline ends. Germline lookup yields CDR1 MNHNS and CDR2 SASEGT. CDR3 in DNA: TGTGCCAGCAGTGACTCAGTGAACACTGAAGCTTTCTTT. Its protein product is CASSDSVNTEAFF.

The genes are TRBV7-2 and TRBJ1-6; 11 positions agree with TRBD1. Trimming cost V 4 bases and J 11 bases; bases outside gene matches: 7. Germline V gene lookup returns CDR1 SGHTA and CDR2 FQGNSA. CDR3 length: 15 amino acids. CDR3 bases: TGTGCCAGCAGCTCAGGACAGGGGGCAAATCCACCCCTCCACTTT. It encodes CASSSGQGANPPLHF.

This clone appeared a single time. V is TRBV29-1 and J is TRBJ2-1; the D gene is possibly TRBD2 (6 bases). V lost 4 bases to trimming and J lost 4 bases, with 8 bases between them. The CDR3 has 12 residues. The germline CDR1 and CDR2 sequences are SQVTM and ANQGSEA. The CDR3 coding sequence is TGCAGCGTTGCCGGGACTTACAATGAGCAGTTCTTC. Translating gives CSVAGTYNEQFF.

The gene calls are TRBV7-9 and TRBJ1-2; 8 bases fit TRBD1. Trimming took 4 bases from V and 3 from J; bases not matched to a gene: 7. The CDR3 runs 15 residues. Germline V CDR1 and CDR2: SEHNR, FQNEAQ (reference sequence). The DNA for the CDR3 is TGTGCCAGCAGCTCGGGACAGGCACCTTACTATGGCTACACCTTC. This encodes CASSSGQAPYYGYTF.